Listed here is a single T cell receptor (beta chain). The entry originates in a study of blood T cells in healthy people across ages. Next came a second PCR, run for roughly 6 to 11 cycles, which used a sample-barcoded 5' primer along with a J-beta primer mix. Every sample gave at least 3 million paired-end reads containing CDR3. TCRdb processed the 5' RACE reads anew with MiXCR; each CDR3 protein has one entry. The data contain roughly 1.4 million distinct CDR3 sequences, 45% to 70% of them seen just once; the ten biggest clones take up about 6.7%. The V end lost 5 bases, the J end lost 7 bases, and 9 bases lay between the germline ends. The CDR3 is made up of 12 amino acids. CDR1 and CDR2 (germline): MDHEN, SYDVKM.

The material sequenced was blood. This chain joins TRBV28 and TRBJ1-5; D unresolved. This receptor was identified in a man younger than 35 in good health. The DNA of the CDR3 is TGTGCCAGCAGTGATTGGGAACAGCCCCAGCATTTT. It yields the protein CASSDWEQPQHF.